This TCR beta chain derives from a study of identical twins. Study results and caveats: Zero-insertion results could be subject to partial confounding by invariant MAIT and iNKT cells. Findings came from cross-sectional statistics, without long-term follow-up of donors. Surplus twin overlap in beta out-of-frame sequences was less pronounced.

Template switching created a universal primer site, and the cDNA included unique molecular identifiers. One entry per CDR3 protein, called by TCRdb with MiXCR from the 5' RACE reads. The sample includes 400,000 to 500,000 distinct CDR3 sequences, about 18% of them seen just once. V was clipped by 1 base and J by 8 bases; unmatched bases: 8. CDR1 and CDR2 (germline): MGHRA, YSYEKL. The CDR3 consists of 16 residues. Concerning this clonotype: What it binds is not known.

This TCR came from a man aged 45-60 years in good health. The sequenced sample consisted of naive T cells sorted from blood. This chain links TRBV4-1 with TRBJ2-3; 11 bases are a match to TRBD1. CDR3 amino acids: CASSQVADRGLTTQYF. CDR3 in DNA: TGCGCCAGCAGCCAAGTTGCGGACAGGGGGCTTACTACGCAGTATTTT.